Given below is one T cell receptor beta chain in context. This entry belongs to a study of blood T cell repertoires in COVID-19. TCRdb's table, derived via immunoSEQ multiplex PCR, lists solely in-frame clones and lacks some. This repertoire shows around 300,000 clones, 85% to 90% found once; its top ten account for approximately 4%. Across about two dozen US areas, participants ranged in age from 18 to 89 years. There are 15 residues in the CDR3. CDR1 and CDR2 (germline): SNHLY, FYNNEI. V was clipped by 4 bases and J by 1 base; unmatched bases: 3. This receptor was taken from a woman aged 18-35 years with acute COVID-19. The sequenced material came from PBMCs or T cells enriched from blood (not recorded which). The rearrangement joins TRBV2 to TRBJ2-2, with 7 nucleotides matching TRBD1. This chain's CDR3 is CASSVRTGNTGELFF. Written as DNA, the CDR3 is TGTGCCAGCAGTGTTCGGACAGGGAACACCGGGGAGCTGTTTTTT.